The sample holds a few counts of the clone carrying this T cell receptor beta chain. The antigen is unknown. Deletions cut 3 bases from V and 5 bases from J, with 5 bases between. The CDR3 runs to 12 residues. Germline CDR1 is MGHDK and CDR2 is SYGVNS. The data belong to a study of post-analysis software for immune sequencing data. Points from the study as a whole: TRBV5-6, TRBV5-1 and TRBV20-1 were among about 5 TRBV segments more frequent in patients than controls. Patients with multiple sclerosis recorded significantly lower normalized Chao1 diversity than controls, the study found.

Prepared TCR beta cDNA libraries contained unique molecular identifiers. A single record per CDR3 protein comes from TCRdb applying MiXCR to the PCR reads. Among 750,000 to 950,000 distinct CDR3 sequences listed, roughly half were seen once. The sequencing input was blood. The V gene is TRBV25-1, the J gene TRBJ2-1; D is undetermined. The sequence was obtained from a girl aged 10 to 17 with multiple sclerosis. CDR3: CASSDRDNEQFF. The CDR3, as DNA: TGTGCCAGCAGTGACCGGGACAATGAGCAGTTCTTC. The full variable domain, rest sourced from reference TRBV25-1 and TRBJ2-1, is EADIYQTPRYLVIGTGKKITLECSQTMGHDKMYWYQQDPGMELHLIHYSYGVNSTEKGDLSSESTVSRIRTEHFPLTLESARPSHTSQYLCASSDRDNEQFFGPGTRLTVL.